This TCR beta chain emerged from a study of CD8 T cells in ankylosing spondylitis. General study findings and limits: Reported data indicate significant enrichment of disease-linked clones within matched ankylosing spondylitis synovial fluid. A number of the motif variants had already been described in reactive arthritis synovial fluid and blood. A TCR beta motif of 8 or 9 highly homologous variants appeared characteristic of ankylosing spondylitis blood. Disease-linked clones, CD8+, were relatively rare in peripheral blood.

Via MiXCR, TCRdb re-called the 5' RACE reads, giving one row per CDR3 protein. The sample has 230,000 or so distinct CDR3 sequences, 15% to 20% seen once; the top ten hold 25% to 40%. In this sample, this clonotype turned up many times. Its antigen is undetermined. With 6 bases removed from V and 5 bases from J, the gap between germline ends came to 14 bases. Germline values: CDR1 SQVTM, CDR2 ANQGSEA. The CDR3 has 13 residues. The rearrangement uses TRBV29-1 and TRBJ2-1; unclear D gene. The clonotype originates from a male donor with ankylosing spondylitis or in good health (not recorded which). The specimen sequenced was blood, either unsorted or a sorted T cell fraction (not recorded which). This CDR3 is CSVDGALNNEQFF. The CDR3 DNA sequence: TGCAGCGTAGACGGCGCTCTAAACAATGAGCAGTTCTTC.